The 5 T cell receptor beta chains below all came from one sample that was sequenced in a study of CD8 T cells in Susac syndrome. Reverse transcription of roughly 0.45 to 1 ug RNA was carried out with random hexamers. TCRdb independently ran MiXCR on the immunoSEQ multiplex PCR reads; one entry per CDR3 protein. The sample contains roughly 190,000 distinct CDR3 sequences, 95% of which appear only once. The sequenced sample was CD4+ T cells from PBMCs. The source is a human donor with Susac syndrome.

This clonotype has a single count. The genes are TRBV5-6 and TRBJ2-5, with 7 positions matching TRBD2. The V segment lost 2 bases and the J segment 5 bases; nucleotides outside the gene matches: 9. CDR1 SGHDT and CDR2 YYEEEE come from the germline V gene. This CDR3 contains 15 residues. The CDR3 reads CASSFTSVVGETQYF. CDR3 nucleotides: TGTGCCAGCAGCTTTACTAGCGTAGTAGGGGAGACCCAGTACTTC.

This rearrangement joins TRBV30 to TRBJ2-7, with D perhaps matching TRBD2 (6 bases). V shed 5 bases and J shed 2 bases, with 13 bases lying between them. The CDR3 spans 13 residues. Looked up from germline, CDR1 is GTSNPN and CDR2 is SVGIG (reference sequence). The CDR3 reads CAWGGGAPYEQYF. CDR3 DNA sequence: TGTGCCTGGGGCGGCGGGGCGCCCTACGAGCAGTACTTC.

The V and J genes are TRBV6-1 and TRBJ1-5, with unresolved D. CDR1 and CDR2 (germline): MNHNS, SASEGT. V was pared by 6 bases and J by 2 bases, with 17 bases between. The CDR3 extends over 16 amino acids. DNA of the CDR3: TGTGCCAGCAGCCCAGCCGGAGGATCGGGCAATCAGCCCCAGCATTTT. Translating it yields CASSPAGGSGNQPQHF.

The rearrangement links TRBV6-7 to TRBJ2-7, with TRBD1 as a possible D gene (5 bases). TRBV6-7 is an ORF for which the function is uncertain. V was clipped by 0 bases and J by 7 bases, with 22 bases between them. CDR3 length equals 17 residues. CDR3 DNA sequence: TGTGCCAGCAGTTACTCTGCATGTTGCGACAGTCGGGCGGAGCAGTACTTC. Translation: CASSYSACCDSRAEQYF.

The CDR3 is CASSPTLADTDTQYF. In DNA form, the CDR3 reads TGTGCCAGCTCACCCACACTAGCGGATACAGATACGCAGTATTTT. The genes are TRBV18 and TRBJ2-3; TRBD2 aligns across 8 bases. Losses at the gene ends were 3 bases for V and 3 bases for J; bases not matched to a gene: 5. Germline V lookup: CDR1 KGHSH, CDR2 LQKENI. The CDR3 consists of 15 residues.